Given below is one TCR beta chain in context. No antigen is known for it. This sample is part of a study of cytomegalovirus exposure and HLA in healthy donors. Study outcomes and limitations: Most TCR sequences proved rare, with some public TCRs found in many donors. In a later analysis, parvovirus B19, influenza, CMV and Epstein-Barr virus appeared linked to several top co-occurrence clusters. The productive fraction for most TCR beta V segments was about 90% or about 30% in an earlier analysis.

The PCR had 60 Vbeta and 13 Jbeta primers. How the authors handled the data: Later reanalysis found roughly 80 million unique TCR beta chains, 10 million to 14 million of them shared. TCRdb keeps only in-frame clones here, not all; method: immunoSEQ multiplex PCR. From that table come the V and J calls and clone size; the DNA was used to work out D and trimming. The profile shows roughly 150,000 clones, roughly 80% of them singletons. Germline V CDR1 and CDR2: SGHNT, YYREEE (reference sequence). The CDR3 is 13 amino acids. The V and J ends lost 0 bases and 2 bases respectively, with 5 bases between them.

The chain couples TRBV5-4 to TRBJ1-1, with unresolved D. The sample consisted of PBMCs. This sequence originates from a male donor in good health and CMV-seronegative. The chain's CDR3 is CASSLDSNTEAFF. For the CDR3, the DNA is TGTGCCAGCAGCTTGGACTCAAACACTGAAGCTTTCTTT.